This entry describes one T cell receptor beta chain. These data originate in a study of T-cell reconstitution after alpha-beta-depleted transplantation in children. V was clipped by 4 bases and J by 4 bases; unmatched bases: 6. The CDR3 has 14 residues. Germline V CDR1 and CDR2: SGHRS, YFSETQ. It was with unique molecular identifiers that the TCRbeta library was prepared. TCRdb reanalysed the PCR reads using MiXCR and keeps one entry per CDR3 protein. Of around 580,000 distinct CDR3 sequences in the sample, 23% were seen once. The sample here was PBMCs, mostly from graft donor cells, taken 360 days after TCRalphabeta/CD19-depleted stem cell transplant. This sequence was found in a boy younger than two who had a stem cell transplant for acute myeloid leukemia, so the T cells may come from the graft donor. The rearrangement uses TRBV5-1 and TRBJ2-7; 9 bases fit TRBD1. The CDR3 here is CASSPGQGIYEQYV. The CDR3 region has the DNA TGCGCCAGCAGCCCGGGACAGGGAATATACGAGCAGTACGTC.